These T cell receptor beta chains were read from a single sample in a study of T-cell reconstitution after alpha-beta-depleted transplantation in children. TCRdb ran MiXCR on the PCR reads and lists one entry per CDR3 protein. The repertoire holds tens of thousands of distinct CDR3 sequences, with around 53% as singletons. Sequenced material: peripheral blood, taken before TCRalphabeta/CD19-depleted stem cell transplant. The receptor set was obtained from a boy under two years old with SCID, due to receive a stem cell transplant. Both conserved end residues are part of each CDR3. The order of the fields is CDR3 DNA, CDR3 protein, V gene, clone size, J gene, D gene. D genes are given only for firm matches. Where a row states a size, it is once, few, many or the class of an expanded clone; other rows omit it.

CDR3nt: TGCAGTGCTAGAGATTGGGGCGGGAACTATGGCTACACCTTC
CDR3aa: CSARDWGGNYGYTF
v_gene: TRBV20-1
abundance: .
j_gene: TRBJ1-2
d_gene: .

CDR3nt: TGTGCCAGCAGTGAAGTAGAGGGGGCCAACGTCCTGACTTTC
CDR3aa: CASSEVEGANVLTF
v_gene: TRBV6-1
abundance: .
j_gene: TRBJ2-6
d_gene: .

CDR3nt: TGTGCCAGCAGCCCCCTCGGGACAAGGAGGAACACTGAAGCTTTCTTT
CDR3aa: CASSPLGTRRNTEAFF
v_gene: TRBV7-8
abundance: .
j_gene: TRBJ1-1
d_gene: .

CDR3nt: TGCAGCGTTGAAGCGAACACCGGGGAGCTGTTTTTT
CDR3aa: CSVEANTGELFF
v_gene: TRBV29-1
abundance: .
j_gene: TRBJ2-2
d_gene: .

CDR3nt: TGTGCCATCAGTGAGTCGAAGGGGAATCAGCCCCAGCATTTT
CDR3aa: CAISESKGNQPQHF
v_gene: TRBV10-3
abundance: .
j_gene: TRBJ1-5
d_gene: .

CDR3nt: TGCGCCAGCAGCTTGGGTACCGCTTCCAGGGGAACCGGGGAGCTGTTTTTT
CDR3aa: CASSLGTASRGTGELFF
v_gene: TRBV5-1
abundance: .
j_gene: TRBJ2-2
d_gene: .

CDR3nt: TGTGCCAGCAGTTACGCCCCCGGGACTAGTATACAGACCCAGTACTTC
CDR3aa: CASSYAPGTSIQTQYF
v_gene: TRBV6-2/TRBV6-3
abundance: once
j_gene: TRBJ2-5
d_gene: TRBD2

CDR3nt: TGTGCCAGCAGAAGGGACGGTAACACCGGGGAGCTGTTTTTT
CDR3aa: CASRRDGNTGELFF
v_gene: TRBV7-8
abundance: .
j_gene: TRBJ2-2
d_gene: .

CDR3nt: TGTGCCACTTCGAGGACTAGCGGGTTAGCAATAGATACGCAGTATTTT
CDR3aa: CATSRTSGLAIDTQYF
v_gene: TRBV24-1
abundance: .
j_gene: TRBJ2-3
d_gene: TRBD2

CDR3nt: TGTGCCAGCAGCGGGTACAGGGCCTCCTACGAGCAGTACTTC
CDR3aa: CASSGYRASYEQYF
v_gene: TRBV5-6
abundance: few
j_gene: TRBJ2-7
d_gene: .

CDR3nt: TGCAGTGCTAGGCACCGCCAGCGAGGACTAGCGGAGGGAGAGACCCAGTACTTC
CDR3aa: CSARHRQRGLAEGETQYF
v_gene: TRBV20-1
abundance: .
j_gene: TRBJ2-5
d_gene: TRBD2

CDR3nt: TGTGCCAGCAGCGACCTGAGACTAGCCCCCTATGAGCAGTTCTTC
CDR3aa: CASSDLRLAPYEQFF
v_gene: TRBV7-9
abundance: .
j_gene: TRBJ2-1
d_gene: TRBD2

CDR3nt: TGCAGTGCTAGTTTACAGGGGGTCTCTGGAAACACCATATATTTT
CDR3aa: CSASLQGVSGNTIYF
v_gene: TRBV20-1
abundance: few
j_gene: TRBJ1-3
d_gene: TRBD1

CDR3nt: TGTGCCAGTAGGGGACTAGCGGGGGGATACAATGAGCAGTTCTTC
CDR3aa: CASRGLAGGYNEQFF
v_gene: TRBV19
abundance: few
j_gene: TRBJ2-1
d_gene: TRBD2

CDR3nt: TGTGCCAGTGGACTAGGAGAGACCCAGTACTTC
CDR3aa: CASGLGETQYF
v_gene: TRBV6-2/TRBV6-3
abundance: .
j_gene: TRBJ2-5
d_gene: TRBD2

CDR3nt: TGTGCCAGCAGCTTTCGGGGCGACCCCTACGAGCAGTACTTC
CDR3aa: CASSFRGDPYEQYF
v_gene: TRBV7-2
abundance: .
j_gene: TRBJ2-7
d_gene: .

CDR3nt: TGCAGTGCCGCCTCCGTAGACAATGAGCAGTTCTTC
CDR3aa: CSAASVDNEQFF
v_gene: TRBV20-1
abundance: .
j_gene: TRBJ2-1
d_gene: .

CDR3nt: TGCGCCAGCAGCTTCAATGCAGGGGAGGCCTATGGCTACACCTTC
CDR3aa: CASSFNAGEAYGYTF
v_gene: TRBV5-1
abundance: .
j_gene: TRBJ1-2
d_gene: .

CDR3nt: TGTGCCAGCAGCTTAGCCGCGGGGGCTGGAAACACCATATATTTT
CDR3aa: CASSLAAGAGNTIYF
v_gene: TRBV7-6
abundance: .
j_gene: TRBJ1-3
d_gene: .

CDR3nt: TGCGCCAGCAGCCAAGATAACGGCAGGGCCCCATATAGCAATCAGCCCCAGCATTTT
CDR3aa: CASSQDNGRAPYSNQPQHF
v_gene: TRBV4-1
abundance: .
j_gene: TRBJ1-5
d_gene: .

CDR3nt: TGTGCCAGCAGCGTAGGAATCGAAGAGTCCCTCTATGGCTACACCTTC
CDR3aa: CASSVGIEESLYGYTF
v_gene: TRBV9
abundance: few
j_gene: TRBJ1-2
d_gene: .

CDR3nt: TGTGCCATCAGGGGGACAGGGGCCTACTATGGCTACACCTTC
CDR3aa: CAIRGTGAYYGYTF
v_gene: TRBV10-3
abundance: .
j_gene: TRBJ1-2
d_gene: TRBD1

CDR3nt: TGCAGTGCTAGAGGCGTACGTACGCAGTATTTT
CDR3aa: CSARGVRTQYF
v_gene: TRBV20-1
abundance: .
j_gene: TRBJ2-3
d_gene: .

CDR3nt: TGTGCCAGCAGGGGGATCGACAGGGGAAATGAAAAACTGTTTTTT
CDR3aa: CASRGIDRGNEKLFF
v_gene: TRBV27
abundance: once
j_gene: TRBJ1-4
d_gene: TRBD1

CDR3nt: TGTGCCACAGGGGGGGGCCAAGAGACCCAGTACTTC
CDR3aa: CATGGGQETQYF
v_gene: TRBV10-3
abundance: few
j_gene: TRBJ2-5
d_gene: .

CDR3nt: TGCGCCAGCAGCGTGGGACAGGGGGGAACCGGGGAGCTGTTTTTT
CDR3aa: CASSVGQGGTGELFF
v_gene: TRBV5-1
abundance: .
j_gene: TRBJ2-2
d_gene: TRBD1

CDR3nt: TGCGCCAGCAGCTCGAGGCCCCAAGAGACCCAGTACTTC
CDR3aa: CASSSRPQETQYF
v_gene: TRBV5-1
abundance: few
j_gene: TRBJ2-5
d_gene: .

CDR3nt: TGTGCCGGGACCAGTTTAATGAACACTGAAGCTTTCTTT
CDR3aa: CAGTSLMNTEAFF
v_gene: TRBV6-1
abundance: few
j_gene: TRBJ1-1
d_gene: .

CDR3nt: TGCAGTGCCAAAGGGACAGTACGCTATGGCTACACCTTC
CDR3aa: CSAKGTVRYGYTF
v_gene: TRBV20-1
abundance: .
j_gene: TRBJ1-2
d_gene: TRBD1

CDR3nt: TGTGCCAGCAGCCAATCAAGGTTCGGCTACGAGCAGTACTTC
CDR3aa: CASSQSRFGYEQYF
v_gene: TRBV3-1
abundance: .
j_gene: TRBJ2-7
d_gene: .

CDR3nt: TGTGCCAGCAGCGCCGGCCTGGAAGGGCAGTACTTC
CDR3aa: CASSAGLEGQYF
v_gene: TRBV5-6
abundance: .
j_gene: TRBJ2-7
d_gene: .

CDR3nt: TGCGCCAGCAGCCAAGGAACGGGTGCGGGAGCGACTGAAGCTTTCTTT
CDR3aa: CASSQGTGAGATEAFF
v_gene: TRBV4-3
abundance: many
j_gene: TRBJ1-1
d_gene: .

CDR3nt: TGTGCCAGCAGCTCCAACGGCGGGCGGGGAGCCAAAAACATTCAGTACTTC
CDR3aa: CASSSNGGRGAKNIQYF
v_gene: TRBV11-3
abundance: .
j_gene: TRBJ2-4
d_gene: .

CDR3nt: TGTGCCAGCAGCGATTGGACCCTGAACACTGAAGCTTTCTTT
CDR3aa: CASSDWTLNTEAFF
v_gene: TRBV7-9
abundance: .
j_gene: TRBJ1-1
d_gene: .

CDR3nt: TGTGCCAGCAGCAGTGGACCGGGACTGCAGAATGGGGGTTTTCCCTACGAGCAGTACTTC
CDR3aa: CASSSGPGLQNGGFPYEQYF
v_gene: TRBV5-4
abundance: many
j_gene: TRBJ2-7
d_gene: .

CDR3nt: TGTGCCAGCAGCTTGGGTCCTAGCGGGGGGACTAGCACAGATACGCAGTATTTT
CDR3aa: CASSLGPSGGTSTDTQYF
v_gene: TRBV5-4
abundance: .
j_gene: TRBJ2-3
d_gene: TRBD2

CDR3nt: TGTGCCAGCAGTTTACAGGGGGGGACAGATACGCAGTATTTT
CDR3aa: CASSLQGGTDTQYF
v_gene: TRBV12-3/TRBV12-4
abundance: .
j_gene: TRBJ2-3
d_gene: .

CDR3nt: TGCGCCAGCAGCTTGGACTCGGCTTCACCCCTCCACTTT
CDR3aa: CASSLDSASPLHF
v_gene: TRBV5-1
abundance: .
j_gene: TRBJ1-6
d_gene: .

CDR3nt: TGTGCCAGCAGTGACGGAGCAATTGAAGCTTTCTTT
CDR3aa: CASSDGAIEAFF
v_gene: TRBV6-5
abundance: .
j_gene: TRBJ1-1
d_gene: .

CDR3nt: TGCAGCGTTCAAGGCAGGGGACCCACAGATACGCAGTATTTT
CDR3aa: CSVQGRGPTDTQYF
v_gene: TRBV29-1
abundance: once
j_gene: TRBJ2-3
d_gene: .

CDR3nt: TGTGCCACCAGTGACCCGGGGCCAGCGCGGGAGCTGTTTTTT
CDR3aa: CATSDPGPARELFF
v_gene: TRBV24-1
abundance: .
j_gene: TRBJ2-2
d_gene: .

CDR3nt: TGTGCCAGCAGGACCTACGGTTCCTACGAGCAGTACTTC
CDR3aa: CASRTYGSYEQYF
v_gene: TRBV5-8
abundance: .
j_gene: TRBJ2-7
d_gene: .

CDR3nt: TGTGCCACCAGCAGAGATCAGGGACACCTTTCCTCCTTC
CDR3aa: CATSRDQGHLSSF
v_gene: TRBV15
abundance: few
j_gene: TRBJ1-2
d_gene: .

CDR3nt: TGCGCCAGCAGTTCCGGGACCCTGGGCACCGGGGAGCTGTTTTTT
CDR3aa: CASSSGTLGTGELFF
v_gene: TRBV5-1
abundance: many
j_gene: TRBJ2-2
d_gene: .

CDR3nt: TGCAGCGCCGGGGGTCAGAATGGAAACACCATATATTTT
CDR3aa: CSAGGQNGNTIYF
v_gene: TRBV29-1
abundance: .
j_gene: TRBJ1-3
d_gene: .

CDR3nt: TGCGCCACAAGGGAGGCTGATAATTCACCCCTCCACTTT
CDR3aa: CATREADNSPLHF
v_gene: TRBV5-1
abundance: few
j_gene: TRBJ1-6
d_gene: .

CDR3nt: TGTGCCAGCAATGTAAAGGCCGGGGAAAAACTGTTTTTT
CDR3aa: CASNVKAGEKLFF
v_gene: TRBV2
abundance: many
j_gene: TRBJ1-4
d_gene: .

CDR3nt: TGTGCCAGCAGTGAATGGGTCCAGGGGAATGAAGCTTTCTTT
CDR3aa: CASSEWVQGNEAFF
v_gene: TRBV6-1
abundance: .
j_gene: TRBJ1-1
d_gene: .

CDR3nt: TGTGCCAGCAGCTTCACCGGGACGTTTCCCTACGAGCAGTACTTC
CDR3aa: CASSFTGTFPYEQYF
v_gene: TRBV7-9
abundance: .
j_gene: TRBJ2-7
d_gene: .

CDR3nt: TGTGCCAGCAGCCCGAATCGGGGGACAGGAAGGGATACGCAGTATTTT
CDR3aa: CASSPNRGTGRDTQYF
v_gene: TRBV7-2
abundance: few
j_gene: TRBJ2-3
d_gene: TRBD1

CDR3nt: TGTGCCAGCAGCGTAGGGACGGCTAATCAGCCCCAGCATTTT
CDR3aa: CASSVGTANQPQHF
v_gene: TRBV9
abundance: .
j_gene: TRBJ1-5
d_gene: .

CDR3nt: TGTGCCAGCAGCCAAGGGGTGAACACTGAAGCTTTCTTT
CDR3aa: CASSQGVNTEAFF
v_gene: TRBV4-2
abundance: .
j_gene: TRBJ1-1
d_gene: .

CDR3nt: TGTGCCAGCAGCCAAGATGGTGGGGCGTCCGAAGTCACTGAAGCTTTCTTT
CDR3aa: CASSQDGGASEVTEAFF
v_gene: TRBV4-2
abundance: .
j_gene: TRBJ1-1
d_gene: .

CDR3nt: TGCGCCAGCAGTGAGTCAGCGTCGAGGACTGAAGCTTTCTTT
CDR3aa: CASSESASRTEAFF
v_gene: TRBV10-2
abundance: once
j_gene: TRBJ1-1
d_gene: .

CDR3nt: TGTGCCAGCAGCTTGAGGAGGGGCGACCTTCTTAGCAATCAGCCCCAGCATTTT
CDR3aa: CASSLRRGDLLSNQPQHF
v_gene: TRBV5-6
abundance: .
j_gene: TRBJ1-5
d_gene: .

CDR3nt: TGTGCCAGCAGCCGTCGCCGACGACCCCTCTATGGCTACACCTTC
CDR3aa: CASSRRRRPLYGYTF
v_gene: TRBV5-6
abundance: .
j_gene: TRBJ1-2
d_gene: .

CDR3nt: TGTGCCAGCAGCCTTAGCGGGGGGGGCAATGAGCAGTTCTTC
CDR3aa: CASSLSGGGNEQFF
v_gene: TRBV7-9
abundance: .
j_gene: TRBJ2-1
d_gene: TRBD2

CDR3nt: TGTGCCAGCAGTATCCGTAGCGGGGGGTTCTACGAGCAGTACTTC
CDR3aa: CASSIRSGGFYEQYF
v_gene: TRBV27
abundance: .
j_gene: TRBJ2-7
d_gene: TRBD2

CDR3nt: TGTGCCAGCAGCCAAGTCCTCCGGGGCGTCGACGAAAAACTGTTTTTT
CDR3aa: CASSQVLRGVDEKLFF
v_gene: TRBV4-2
abundance: .
j_gene: TRBJ1-4
d_gene: .

CDR3nt: TGTGCCAGCAGCCCTGGACGGGCTACTCTCCCACCCCTCCACTTT
CDR3aa: CASSPGRATLPPLHF
v_gene: TRBV5-5
abundance: few
j_gene: TRBJ1-6
d_gene: .